The count of the clone carrying this TCR beta chain is one. The germline gives CDR1 SQVTM, CDR2 ANQGSEA. The CDR3 runs to 12 residues. V dropped 2 bases and J dropped 2 bases, with 6 bases sitting between them. This table comes from immunoSEQ multiplex PCR, and its TCRdb copy is limited to in-frame clones, with some not included. The sample yields tens of thousands of clones, about 96% seen once. This entry is derived from a study of siplizumab effects on memory and regulatory T cells. The receptor comes from a human donor in good health. Sequenced sample: naive CD8+ T cells sorted from blood. J is TRBJ1-2 and V is TRBV29-1; D gene uncertain. The CDR3 DNA sequence: TGCAGCGTTGAATCGGGAAACTATGGCTACACCTTC. Amino acids: CSVESGNYGYTF. The variable domain in full, completed from reference TRBV29-1 and TRBJ1-2, reads SAVISQKPSRDICQRGTSLTIQCQVDSQVTMMFWYRQQPGQSLTLIATANQGSEATYESGFVIDKFPISRPNLTFSTLTVSNMSPEDSSIYLCSVESGNYGYTFGSGTRLTVV.